These T cell receptor beta chains were read from a single sample in a study of cytomegalovirus exposure and HLA in healthy donors. The table came from immunoSEQ multiplex PCR; TCRdb's copy has only in-frame clones and leaves some out. The repertoire has 100,000 to 150,000 clones, around three quarters of them found once; the top ten carry 3.3%. Sequenced: PBMCs. The receptors shown here come from a woman in her forties or fifties in good health and CMV-seronegative. The CDR3 runs from the conserved cysteine through the conserved F or W. A D gene is named only where the DNA matches it firmly. Clone size is not always given. Where it is, it says once, few, many or a class for expanded clones.

TRBD1	TRBV30	TRBJ2-4	few	TGTGCCTGGACCGCGGGACAGGGGTTCGGAAACATTCAGTACTTC	CAWTAGQGFGNIQYF
.	TRBV19	TRBJ1-1	.	TGTGCCAGTAGTACCCCAAACACTGAAGCTTTCTTT	CASSTPNTEAFF
.	TRBV15	TRBJ2-7	.	TGTGCCACCAGCAGATCGCTCTCAACTAGCCGATCCTCCTACGAGCAGTACTTC	CATSRSLSTSRSSYEQYF
.	TRBV6-6	TRBJ2-7	.	TGTGCCAGCAGTTACTCGACAGGCGAGCAGTACTTC	CASSYSTGEQYF
.	TRBV7-9	TRBJ2-7	once	TGTGCCAGCAGCTTAGTGGGCAGAACATACGAGCAGTACTTC	CASSLVGRTYEQYF
TRBD1	TRBV19	TRBJ2-2	few	TGTGCCAGTAGTGTGCAACAGGGGGCGGACGGGGAGCTGTTTTTT	CASSVQQGADGELFF
.	TRBV30	TRBJ1-3	.	TGTGCCTGGACCAAAACTGGAAACACCATATATTTT	CAWTKTGNTIYF
.	TRBV4-3	TRBJ2-7	.	TGCGCCAGCAGCCATGGACAGTCGATTGCCTACGAGCAGTACTTC	CASSHGQSIAYEQYF
.	TRBV4-3	TRBJ2-7	.	TGCGCCAGCAGCCAAGACGAAAGCGGCTACGAGCAGTACTTC	CASSQDESGYEQYF
TRBD1	TRBV4-3	TRBJ1-1	.	TGCGCCAGCAGCCAAGATTTTACGACAGGGGGAATTGGCCCTGAAGCTTTCTTT	CASSQDFTTGGIGPEAFF